The rows below give T cell receptor beta chains drawn from one sample of a study of sequential checkpoint blockade in melanoma. The data were produced by immunoSEQ multiplex PCR, yet TCRdb's version contains in-frame clones alone and is incomplete. The profile shows 2,100 or so clones, about 17% of them singletons. This sample comprised tumor tissue (inferred from file names), obtained from a patient given nivolumab and ipilimumab in sequence. The origin of the receptors is a human donor with melanoma. Each CDR3 is given with its conserved first and last residue. Each record gives: clone size, D gene, J gene, V gene, CDR3 DNA, CDR3 protein. A D gene is named only where the DNA matches it firmly. Expanded clones are given a class, and other clones once, few, many or no size at all.

>few|-|TRBJ2-3|TRBV11-3
TGTGCCAGCAGCTTATTAGGGAACACAGATACGCAGTATTTT
CASSLLGNTDTQYF
>once|TRBD1|TRBJ1-1|TRBV5-1
TGCGCCAGCAGCTTGGACCTGACAGGGTATGGTGAAGCTTTCTTT
CASSLDLTGYGEAFF
>few|-|TRBJ1-1|TRBV19
TGTGCCAGTAGTATTCCCATCTCGGTGGCGGGATTGAACACTGAAGCTTTCTTT
CASSIPISVAGLNTEAFF
>few|TRBD2|TRBJ2-7|TRBV6-8
TGTGCCAGCAGCCCCGGGACTAGCGGGGGCCACGAGCAGTACTTC
CASSPGTSGGHEQYF
>few|TRBD1|TRBJ1-2|TRBV6-8
TGTGCCAGCAGTTCAGACAGGGTTGGGTATGGCTACACCTTC
CASSSDRVGYGYTF
>few|-|TRBJ2-2|TRBV19
TGTGCCAGTAGTATACAACCCGCCGGCGGGGAGCTGTTTTTT
CASSIQPAGGELFF
>medium-sized|-|TRBJ2-5|TRBV11-3
TGTGCCAGCAGCTTATCGGCGGCAGACAGAAAAGAGACCCAGTACTTC
CASSLSAADRKETQYF
>medium-sized|-|TRBJ2-7|TRBV11-3
TGTGCCAGCAGCCTAAACAGGGAGAGGTACGAGCAGTACTTC
CASSLNRERYEQYF
>few|TRBD1|TRBJ1-1|TRBV6-7
TGTGCCAGCAGTCCGACAGGGAAGGCTTTCTTT
CASSPTGKAFF
>medium-sized|-|TRBJ1-1|TRBV6-8
TGTGCCAGCAAAGGAAGGTGGGGGAACACTGAAGCTTTCTTT
CASKGRWGNTEAFF
>few|-|TRBJ2-3|TRBV9
TGTGCCAGCAGCGATTCTTTGACAGATACGCAGTATTTT
CASSDSLTDTQYF
>few|-|TRBJ2-2|TRBV6-8
TGTGCCAGCAGCGGACGGACACGGCGCAACACCGGGGAGCTGTTTTTT
CASSGRTRRNTGELFF
>-|TRBD2|TRBJ2-3|TRBV11-3
TGTGCCAGCAGCCAAGGCTGGACTAGCGGGGGGGCAGATACGCAGTATTTT
CASSQGWTSGGADTQYF
>-|TRBD2|TRBJ2-1|TRBV6-8
TGTGCCAGCAGTTACTCGGGGACTAGCGTCGGCAATGAGCAGTTCTTC
CASSYSGTSVGNEQFF
>few|-|TRBJ2-7|TRBV18
TGTGCCAGCTCACCACCGTACAGGGCGTCGGGCGAGCAGTACTTC
CASSPPYRASGEQYF
>-|-|TRBJ2-1|TRBV28
TGTGCCAGCAGTTCCCGGACAGGGAGGGGGATAAATGAGCAGTTCTTC
CASSSRTGRGINEQFF
>few|-|TRBJ2-1|TRBV7-4
TGTGCCAGCAGCCCCGGGTCCGCGGGTGAGCAGTTCTTC
CASSPGSAGEQFF
>-|-|TRBJ2-2|TRBV18
TGTGCCAGCTCACCAGTACCGGGACAAGACACCGGGGAGCTGTTTTTT
CASSPVPGQDTGELFF
>-|-|TRBJ1-6|TRBV18
TGTGCCAGCTCACCTCGGTCGGGGGGGCCCGCAATTTCACCCCTCCACTTT
CASSPRSGGPAISPLHF
>-|-|TRBJ1-6|TRBV25-1
TGTGCCAGCAGTGAAACCGGGAGCCCTATTTCACCCCTCCACTTT
CASSETGSPISPLHF
>few|TRBD1|TRBJ1-5|TRBV19
TGTGCCAGTATGACAGGGCTGTATCAGCCCCAGCATTTT
CASMTGLYQPQHF
>few|-|TRBJ2-3|TRBV9
TGTGCCAGCAGCGTAGGGCTCCTCGGGGTTTACACAGATACGCAGTATTTT
CASSVGLLGVYTDTQYF
>medium-sized|-|TRBJ1-2|TRBV9
TGTGCCAGCAGCGTATTAGAGGAGGGGCAGGCGGCTAACTATGGCTACACCTTC
CASSVLEEGQAANYGYTF
>-|-|TRBJ2-1|TRBV18
TGTGCCAGCTCACCACCTGGCAAGGATGAGCAGTTCTTC
CASSPPGKDEQFF
>-|-|TRBJ1-2|TRBV4-1
TGCGCCAGCAGCCAAGAGGCAGGGCGGGGCGGCTACACCTTC
CASSQEAGRGGYTF
>-|-|TRBJ2-4|TRBV18
TGTGCCAGCTCACCCGACCGGGAAAAGGCCAAAAACATTCAGTACTTC
CASSPDREKAKNIQYF
>medium-sized|-|TRBJ2-5|TRBV6-8
TGTGCCAGCAGTTACCCCGTGGAGACCCAGTACTTC
CASSYPVETQYF
>few|TRBD1|TRBJ1-4|TRBV19
TGTGCCAGTAACCAACCGGGACAGGGAGATGAAAAACTGTTTTTT
CASNQPGQGDEKLFF
>few|TRBD1|TRBJ1-3|TRBV6-8
TGTGCCAGCAGTTACTCAGGGGGCAGAAACACCATATATTTT
CASSYSGGRNTIYF
>few|-|TRBJ1-1|TRBV12-5
TGTGCCAGCAAGTTGGGTCAGCCGAACACTGAAGCTTTCTTT
CASKLGQPNTEAFF
>medium-sized|-|TRBJ1-1|TRBV11-3
TGTGCCAGCAGCCAGACTCCGGGGGGCGTTGGTGAAGCTTTCTTT
CASSQTPGGVGEAFF
>few|-|TRBJ2-3|TRBV6-8
TGTGCCAGCGGGAGTATGCGATACACAGATACGCAGTATTTT
CASGSMRYTDTQYF
>large|-|TRBJ2-3|TRBV11-3
TGTGCCAGCAGCCAAGGACAAAGGATGGGGGCAGATACGCAGTATTTT
CASSQGQRMGADTQYF
>medium-sized|TRBD1|TRBJ2-7|TRBV6-8
TGTGCCAGCAGTCCCCCCGACAGGGGCCTATCCTACGAGCAGTACTTC
CASSPPDRGLSYEQYF
>-|-|TRBJ1-5|TRBV6-8
TGTGCCATCAGCTCCCCGGGTAGCAATCAGCCCCAGCATTTT
CAISSPGSNQPQHF
>many|-|TRBJ2-7|TRBV7-1
TGTGCCAGCAGCTTATCCAGCAACTCCTACGAGCAGTACTTC
CASSLSSNSYEQYF
>many|-|TRBJ2-3|TRBV23-1
TGCGCCAGCAGCGACCTCTACACAGATACGCAGTATTTT
CASSDLYTDTQYF
>-|-|TRBJ1-1|TRBV6-8
TGTGCCAGCAGTGATAGAGTGGATCGGACTGAAGCTTTCTTT
CASSDRVDRTEAFF
>-|-|TRBJ2-5|TRBV19
TGTGCCAGTAGTATGAGAGGGGGACACCTCTCGGGGAAAGAGACCCAGTACTTC
CASSMRGGHLSGKETQYF
>few|-|TRBJ1-3|TRBV6-8
TGTGCCAGCAGTTACTCGAAAGGGTCGTTCACCATATATTTT
CASSYSKGSFTIYF
>medium-sized|-|TRBJ1-1|TRBV12-5
TGTGCTAGTGGTTTGTCCCGAACTCGGCTGGGCACTGAAGCTTTCTTT
CASGLSRTRLGTEAFF
>few|-|TRBJ1-2|TRBV23-1
TGCGCCAGCAGTCAAAGCCGGGAATACCTCTATGGCTACACCTTC
CASSQSREYLYGYTF
>-|TRBD1|TRBJ2-6|TRBV11-3
TGTGCCAGCCTAAGTGGACAGGGAAACTCTGGGGCCAACGTCCTGACTTTC
CASLSGQGNSGANVLTF
>large|TRBD2|TRBJ2-7|TRBV6-8
TGTGCCAGCAGCCCCGAGGTAGCGGGGCCGTCCTACGAGCAGTACTTC
CASSPEVAGPSYEQYF
>medium-sized|-|TRBJ1-4|TRBV11-3
TGTGCCAGCAGCTTAAGGAGGGAAGGGGAAAAACTGTTTTTT
CASSLRREGEKLFF
>medium-sized|-|TRBJ1-5|TRBV11-3
TGTGCCAGCAGCTTCGGCGGTTTGGGCAATCAGCCCCAGCATTTT
CASSFGGLGNQPQHF
>-|TRBD1|TRBJ1-6|TRBV5-1
TGCGCCAGCAGCTTCCGGGACAGCAATTCACCCCTCCACTTT
CASSFRDSNSPLHF
>medium-sized|-|TRBJ2-7|TRBV6-8
TGTGCCAGCAGTTACCCCGGGCCCGAGCAGTACTTC
CASSYPGPEQYF
>-|-|TRBJ1-5|TRBV29-1
TGCAGCGTGGCCGGACAGAATAGCAATCAGCCCCAGCATTTT
CSVAGQNSNQPQHF
>medium-sized|-|TRBJ1-1|TRBV11-3
TGTGCCAGCAGCTTAGAACAGGGGAACACTGAAGCTTTCTTT
CASSLEQGNTEAFF
>medium-sized|TRBD1|TRBJ1-3|TRBV9
TGTGCCAGCAGCCTAACAGGGGGCGGCGGAAACACCATATATTTT
CASSLTGGGGNTIYF
>-|-|TRBJ1-1|TRBV15
TGTGCCACCAGCAGAAGTCGTACAGCGAACACTGAAGCTTTCTTT
CATSRSRTANTEAFF
>-|-|TRBJ1-3|TRBV15
TGTGCCACCAGCATAAACAGACCTTCTGGAAACACCATATATTTT
CATSINRPSGNTIYF
>-|-|TRBJ1-6|TRBV25-1
TGTGCCAGCAGTGAGTCGGGGGGGGGAATAGATAATTCACCCCTCCACTTT
CASSESGGGIDNSPLHF
>medium-sized|TRBD1|TRBJ2-7|TRBV11-3
TGTGCCAGCAGCGTCGCCGGGACAGGGGTTTACGAGCAGTACTTC
CASSVAGTGVYEQYF
>few|TRBD1|TRBJ2-2|TRBV6-8
TGTGCCATCAGCAAGGGGGCCGGGACAGGAAACACCGGGGAGCTGTTTTTT
CAISKGAGTGNTGELFF
>-|-|TRBJ1-2|TRBV15
TGTGCCACCAGCAGCGCTGACAACCTCTATGGCTACACCTTC
CATSSADNLYGYTF
>-|-|TRBJ1-5|TRBV30
TGTGCCTGGAGAGGTTCGGCGGGCCGGGGGGCCCAGCATTTT
CAWRGSAGRGAQHF
>-|TRBD1|TRBJ1-6|TRBV19
TGTGCCAGTAGTACCTTACAGGGGTCTAATTCACCCCTCCACTTT
CASSTLQGSNSPLHF